This T cell receptor beta chain was sequenced for a study of T-cell memory formation after mild COVID-19. Study-wide background: Each donor largely had its own TCR clusters. Study-wide results and caveats: Day 15 to 85 contractors were CD4/CD8 balanced; later expanders leaned CD4+.

A word on this clonotype: Its antigen is not identified.

TCRdb ran MiXCR on the 5' RACE reads and lists one entry per CDR3 protein. This sample yields 450,000 or so distinct CDR3 sequences, of which more than 20% are seen a single time; under 15% belongs to the top ten. Sequenced: PBMCs or a T cell subset sorted from them (not recorded which). This TCR derives from an adult woman who had mild COVID-19 (a few samples of this study predate the infection). Cell type and time point are not known.

CDR3: CASSFGTGPSSSYEQYF. The CDR3 coding sequence is TGTGCCAGCAGTTTCGGTACTGGACCCTCGAGCTCCTACGAGCAGTACTTC. The rearrangement uses TRBV12-3 or TRBV12-4 and TRBJ2-7, with D unresolved. The CDR3 length is 17 residues. V dropped 3 bases and J dropped 0 bases, with 18 bases sitting between them.